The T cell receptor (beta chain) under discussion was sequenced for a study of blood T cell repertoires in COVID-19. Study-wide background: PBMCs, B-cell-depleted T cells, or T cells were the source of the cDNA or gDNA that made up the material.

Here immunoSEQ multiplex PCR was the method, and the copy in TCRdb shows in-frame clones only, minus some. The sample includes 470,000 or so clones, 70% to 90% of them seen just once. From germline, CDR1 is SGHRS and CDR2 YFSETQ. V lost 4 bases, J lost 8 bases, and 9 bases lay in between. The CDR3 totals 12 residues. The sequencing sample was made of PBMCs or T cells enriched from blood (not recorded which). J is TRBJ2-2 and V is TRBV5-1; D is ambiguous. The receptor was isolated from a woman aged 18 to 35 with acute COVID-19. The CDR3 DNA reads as TGCGCCAGCAGCCCGCCACAAGGGGAGCTGTTTTTT. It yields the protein CASSPPQGELFF.